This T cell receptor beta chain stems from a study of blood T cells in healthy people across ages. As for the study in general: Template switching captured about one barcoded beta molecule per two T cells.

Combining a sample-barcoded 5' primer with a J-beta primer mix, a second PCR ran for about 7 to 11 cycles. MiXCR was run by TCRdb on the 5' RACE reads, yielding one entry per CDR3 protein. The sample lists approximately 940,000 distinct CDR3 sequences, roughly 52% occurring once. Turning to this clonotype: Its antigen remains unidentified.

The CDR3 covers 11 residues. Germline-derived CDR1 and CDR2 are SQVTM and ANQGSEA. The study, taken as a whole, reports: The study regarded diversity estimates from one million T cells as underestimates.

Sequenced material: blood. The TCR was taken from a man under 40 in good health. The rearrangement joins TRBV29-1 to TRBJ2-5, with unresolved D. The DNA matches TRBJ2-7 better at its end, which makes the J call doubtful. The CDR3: CSVWSLDEQYF. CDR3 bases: TGCAGCGTTTGGTCCCTCGACGAGCAGTACTTC.